Listed here are 6 T cell receptor beta chains from one sample, sequenced in a study of blood T cell repertoires in COVID-19. The table came from immunoSEQ multiplex PCR; TCRdb's copy has only in-frame clones and leaves some out. This table holds 150,000 or so clones, 90% found once. Sequenced material: peripheral blood. The source of these receptors is a man between 60 and 75 years old with active or convalescent COVID-19.

A few counts support this clone. The V and J genes are TRBV3-1 (or the pseudogene TRBV3-2) and TRBJ1-5; 8 bases match TRBD1. Trimming removed 3 bases from V and 5 bases from J; junction bases left unmatched: 0. Per the germline V gene, CDR1 is LGHDT and CDR2 is YNNKEL (reference sequence). The CDR3 spans 13 residues. The CDR3 DNA reads TGTGCCAGCAGCCAGACAGGGGATCAGCCCCAGCATTTT. Amino acid sequence: CASSQTGDQPQHF.

The chain has TRBV15 and TRBJ2-1; 7 nucleotides align to TRBD2. The CDR3 covers 17 residues. The V segment lost 5 bases and the J segment 0 bases; nucleotides outside the gene matches: 10. Germline loops: CDR1 LNHNV, CDR2 YYDKDF (reference sequence). The chain's CDR3 is CATSFQAGPLSYNEQFF. The CDR3 nucleotides are TGTGCCACCAGCTTCCAAGCGGGGCCCCTCTCCTACAATGAGCAGTTCTTC.

The chain combines TRBV5-1 with TRBJ2-3; 10 bases are shared with TRBD1. CDR1 is SGHRS and CDR2 is YFSETQ in the germline V gene. Trimming took 4 bases from V and 2 from J; bases not matched to a gene: 10. This CDR3 spans 17 amino acids. The CDR3 DNA reads TGCGCCAGCAGCCCGCCGGGACAGGGGACCTTCACAGATACGCAGTATTTT. Its translation is CASSPPGQGTFTDTQYF.

The chain carries TRBV3-1 (or the pseudogene TRBV3-2) and TRBJ1-1; no clear D. The V gene's germline CDR1 is LGHDT and CDR2 YNNKEL (reference sequence). The V gene lost 3 bases and the J gene lost 6 bases, with 5 bases spanning the gap. The CDR3 has 11 amino acids. CDR3 protein: CASSQTSEAFF. The CDR3 DNA reads as TGTGCCAGCAGCCAGACATCTGAAGCTTTCTTT.

The CDR3 coding sequence is TGTGCCAGTGTACAGGGGCATAATGAAAAACTGTTTTTT. This gives the protein CASVQGHNEKLFF. The V call is TRBV21-1, the J call TRBJ1-4; no DNA check was done on the table's D call, TRBD1. TRBV21-1 has pseudogene status. The CDR3 is 13 amino acids.

The chain links TRBV6-5 to TRBJ1-2, with 7 bases lining up with TRBD1. This CDR3 comprises 13 residues. Germline values: CDR1 MNHEY, CDR2 SVGAGI. Trimming took 6 bases from V and 8 from J; bases not matched to a gene: 9. This CDR3 reads CASRGEGAWGYTF. The CDR3 DNA follows: TGTGCCAGCAGGGGCGAGGGGGCTTGGGGCTACACCTTC.